These 27 T cell receptor beta chains were sequenced from one sample in a study of blood T cells in healthy people across ages. Using a J-beta primer mix together with a sample-barcoded 5' primer, a second PCR was run for roughly 6 to 12 cycles. TCRdb used MiXCR to reprocess the 5' RACE reads, holding one entry per CDR3 protein. The data hold more than 1.4 million distinct CDR3 sequences, with approximately 42% observed a single time. Sample: blood. These receptors were obtained from a woman in her late teens or twenties in good health.

The chain joins TRBV5-6 to TRBJ2-1; D gene unclear. The end of the DNA fits TRBJ2-7 better, so the J call may be wrong. The length of the CDR3 is 18 residues. Germline values: CDR1 SGHDT, CDR2 YYEEEE. The CDR3, as DNA: TGTGCCAGCAGCTTTTTGAGTGGTTGGGGTAGCTCCTACAATGAGCAGTACTTC. Translating gives CASSFLSGWGSSYNEQYF.

This clonotype turned up a few times. The chain combines TRBV7-9 with TRBJ2-1; tentatively, D is TRBD2 (7 bases). The CDR3 is 15 residues long. The germline V and J ends were trimmed by 5 bases and 0 bases, with 11 bases remaining between them. Germline CDR1 and CDR2: SEHNR and FQNEAQ (reference sequence). The CDR3, as DNA: TGTGCCAGCAGCAGAGGGGGGGTCTCCTACAATGAGCAGTTCTTC. Protein sequence: CASSRGGVSYNEQFF.

This chain uses TRBV20-1 with TRBJ2-7; 12 bases map to TRBD1. The V and J ends lost 0 bases and 4 bases, in that order; junction bases with no gene match: 7. From germline, CDR1 is DFQATT and CDR2 SNEGSKA (reference sequence). This CDR3 spans 16 amino acids. DNA for the CDR3: TGCAGTGCTAGAGATCGCGGGACAGGGGGCAATTACGAGCAGTACTTC. Amino acids: CSARDRGTGGNYEQYF.

This clonotype was found a few times. This chain uses TRBV7-9 with TRBJ2-3; D possibly corresponds to TRBD1 (6 bases). The CDR3 length is 14 residues. Per germline, CDR1 SEHNR and CDR2 FQNEAQ (reference sequence). V was pared by 4 bases and J by 4 bases, with 12 bases between. The CDR3 DNA follows: TGTGCCAGCAGCTCGGGACATCAAGCAGATACGCAGTATTTT. It is translated as CASSSGHQADTQYF.

The table lists this clonotype with a few counts. V usage is TRBV2 and J usage is TRBJ2-3; TRBD2 aligns across 7 bases. CDR1 is SNHLY, CDR2 FYNNEI, per germline. V lost 7 bases and J lost 3; bases outside the gene matches: 13. CDR3 size: 16 residues. The CDR3 sequence is CASTSEGLLTTDTQYF. The CDR3 DNA is TGTGCCAGCACCTCCGAGGGACTACTAACGACAGATACGCAGTATTTT.

The chain joins TRBV27 to TRBJ2-4; 8 bases agree with TRBD2. The last part of the DNA fits TRBJ2-7 better; the J call may be wrong. Germline loops: CDR1 MNHEY, CDR2 SMNVEV (reference sequence). This CDR3 is built from 14 residues. The CDR3 region has the DNA TGTGCCAGCAGTTCCGTTAGCGGGGCAAACGAGCAGTACTTC. Encoded protein: CASSSVSGANEQYF.

The V gene is TRBV24-1, the J gene TRBJ2-7; TRBD2 matches at 10 bases. Trimming cost V 3 bases and J 7 bases; bases outside gene matches: 11. Germline CDR1 reads KGHDR; CDR2 reads SFDVKD. The CDR3 is 16 amino acids. The CDR3 bases are TGTGCCACCAGTGATGGGGCTGGTAGCGGGAGGAATGAGCAGTACTTC. This gives the protein CATSDGAGSGRNEQYF.

The rearrangement uses TRBV7-9 and TRBJ1-2; possibly TRBD1 for D (5 bases). Trimming removed 3 bases from V and 4 bases from J, with 12 bases in between. The CDR3 totals 14 residues. Germline CDR1 reads SEHNR; CDR2 reads FQNEAQ (reference sequence). The chain's CDR3 is CASSLTATPYGYTF. CDR3 sequence (DNA): TGTGCCAGCAGCTTGACAGCCACACCCTATGGCTACACCTTC.

V gene TRBV27 combines with J gene TRBJ2-1; 8 positions match TRBD2. The V gene end was trimmed by 11 bases and the J gene end by 2 bases; junction bases not matched to a gene: 11. The CDR3 covers 15 residues. The germline V gene has CDR1 MNHEY and CDR2 SMNVEV (reference sequence). CDR3 loop: CASWVSGGAYNEQFF. DNA of the CDR3: TGTGCCTCCTGGGTCTCGGGGGGGGCCTACAATGAGCAGTTCTTC.

This clonotype was detected only a few times. The gene calls are TRBV27 and TRBJ2-6; the D gene is possibly TRBD2 (5 bases). The CDR3 is 14 residues long. Trimming shortened V by 5 bases and J by 3 bases, and 8 bases separated the two germline ends. Looked up from germline, CDR1 is MNHEY and CDR2 is SMNVEV (reference sequence). CDR3 residues: CASSPRVGANVLTF. The CDR3 region has the DNA TGTGCCAGCAGTCCGAGGGTTGGGGCCAACGTCCTGACTTTC. Drawing the rest from reference TRBV27 and TRBJ2-6, the complete variable domain is EAQVTQNPRYLITVTGKKLTVTCSQNMNHEYMSWYRQDPGLGLRQIYYSMNVEVTDKGDVPEGYKVSRKEKRNFPLILESPSPNQTSLYFCASSPRVGANVLTFGAGSRLTVL.

The rearrangement uses TRBV10-3 and TRBJ1-2, with D possibly being TRBD1 (6 bases). Germline V lookup: CDR1 ENHRY, CDR2 SYGVKD. Trimming removed 9 bases from V and 2 bases from J, with 13 bases in between. CDR3 length equals 13 residues. The CDR3 bases are TGTGCCATGGCCGTGGGGGCCAACTATGGCTACACCTTC. Its translation is CAMAVGANYGYTF.

The V gene is TRBV15, the J gene TRBJ2-6, with D perhaps TRBD1 or TRBD2 (6 bases each). V was trimmed by 9 bases and J by 1 base, leaving 13 bases between them. Per germline, CDR1 LNHNV and CDR2 YYDKDF (reference sequence). This CDR3 comprises 15 residues. The CDR3 bases are TGTGCCACTTTCCTAGGGGGGTCTGGGGCCAACGTCCTGACTTTC. As protein: CATFLGGSGANVLTF.

This clonotype was found a few times. The J gene is TRBJ1-2, the V gene TRBV20-1; D might be TRBD1 (6 bases). There are 12 residues in the CDR3. Trimming cost V 4 bases and J 4 bases, with 10 bases left between them. CDR1 DFQATT and CDR2 SNEGSKA come from the germline V gene (reference sequence). The CDR3 DNA reads as TGCAGTGCTAAGGGGGGGACCTATGGCTACACCTTC. Its translation is CSAKGGTYGYTF.

This clonotype occurred a few times. The chain employs TRBV10-3 and TRBJ2-5; D is unclear. V lost 6 bases and J lost 1, with 9 bases in between. Looked up from germline, CDR1 is ENHRY and CDR2 is SYGVKD. The CDR3 length is 13 residues. Here the CDR3 reads CAIRPTAQETQYF. CDR3 sequence (DNA): TGTGCCATCAGGCCCACGGCCCAAGAGACCCAGTACTTC.

The rearrangement uses TRBV6-5 and TRBJ2-2; no firm D call. The CDR3 extends over 17 amino acids. Trimming left V 0 bases short and J 0 bases short, with 11 bases between. The V gene's germline CDR1 is MNHEY and CDR2 SVGAGI. The CDR3 coding sequence is TGTGCCAGCAGTTACTCGCCCCATATAACGAACACCGGGGAGCTGTTTTTT. Protein sequence: CASSYSPHITNTGELFF.

The rearrangement joins TRBV6-6 to TRBJ1-1; no reliable D call. Trimming shortened V by 2 bases and J by 1 base, and 14 bases separated the two germline ends. The germline CDR1 and CDR2 sequences are MNHNY and SVGAGI (reference sequence). CDR3 length: 16 residues. CDR3 DNA: TGTGCCAGCAGTTACCCCCCGTCGGGGAGGAACACTGAAGCTTTCTTT. Protein product: CASSYPPSGRNTEAFF.

J is TRBJ2-1 and V is TRBV6-4; no reliable D call. The CDR3 has 13 amino acids. The germline V and J ends were trimmed by 1 base and 3 bases, with 4 bases remaining between them. CDR1 MRHNA and CDR2 SNTAGT come from the germline V gene. CDR3 in amino acids: CASSDFHYNEQFF. The DNA of the CDR3 is TGTGCCAGCAGTGACTTTCACTACAATGAGCAGTTCTTC.

This chain joins TRBV20-1 and TRBJ2-5, with D perhaps matching TRBD1 or TRBD2 (5 bases each). V lost 5 bases, J lost 4 bases, and 11 bases lay in between. Germline V lookup: CDR1 DFQATT, CDR2 SNEGSKA (reference sequence). This CDR3 contains 12 residues. The CDR3 region has the DNA TGCAGTGCTCGAGGGGCGCGAGAGACCCAGTACTTC. Translated, it gives CSARGARETQYF.

The chain employs TRBV12-3 or TRBV12-4 and TRBJ1-1; 10 bases line up with TRBD1. The CDR3 sequence is 15 residues long. V trimming: 6 bases; J trimming: 2 bases; junction bases outside the gene matches: 6. As DNA, the CDR3 is TGTGCCAGCAGCCCGGGACAGGGGTTTAACACTGAAGCTTTCTTT. This codes for CASSPGQGFNTEAFF.

The chain combines TRBV11-2 with TRBJ2-7; D is perhaps TRBD2 (6 bases). TRBJ2-5 matches the DNA end more closely, so the J call is doubtful. Per germline, CDR1 SGHAT and CDR2 FQNNGV. The CDR3 contains 15 residues. In DNA form, the CDR3 reads TGTGCCAGCAGCTCCCCGGAGGGTCGCCAAGAGACCCAGTACTTC. It yields the protein CASSSPEGRQETQYF.

This clonotype was recorded a few times. The chain recombines TRBV10-3 with TRBJ1-2, with D hard to call. The CDR3 contains 12 residues. Trimming took off 11 bases at V and 6 bases at J, with 16 bases between the two ends. Germline CDR1 reads ENHRY; CDR2 reads SYGVKD. Here the CDR3 reads CAAAPRDDGYTF. For the CDR3, the DNA is TGTGCCGCCGCGCCTCGGGATGATGGCTACACCTTC.

The chain recombines TRBV15 with TRBJ2-1; TRBD1 might be the D (5 bases). This CDR3 comprises 13 residues. With 3 bases removed from V and 4 bases from J, the gap between germline ends came to 7 bases. Per germline, CDR1 LNHNV and CDR2 YYDKDF (reference sequence). Here the CDR3 DNA reads TGTGCCACCAGCAGGGACAATTACAATGAGCAGTTCTTC. It translates to CATSRDNYNEQFF.

The chain joins TRBV28 to TRBJ2-4; D gene uncertain. The CDR3 sequence is 13 residues long. Looked up from germline, CDR1 is MDHEN and CDR2 is SYDVKM. The V and J ends lost 7 bases and 9 bases respectively, with 16 bases between them. The CDR3 nucleotides read TGTGCCAGCACCGTGACACTTCACGGCATTCAGTACTTC. It specifies CASTVTLHGIQYF.

The gene calls are TRBV10-2 and TRBJ2-7; no clear D. The CDR3 loop spans 14 amino acids. Trimming took 0 bases from V and 1 from J, leaving 7 bases between them. Germline-derived CDR1 and CDR2 are WSHSY and SAAADI. The CDR3 reads CASSESTVSYEQYF. As DNA, the CDR3 is TGCGCCAGCAGTGAGTCAACAGTATCCTACGAGCAGTACTTC.

V gene TRBV7-9 combines with J gene TRBJ1-1; D call uncertain. Looked up from germline, CDR1 is SEHNR and CDR2 is FQNEAQ (reference sequence). V lost 10 bases to trimming and J lost 3 bases, with 6 bases between them. This CDR3 has 10 residues. In DNA, the CDR3 is TGTGCCATCAAAGACACTGAAGCTTTCTTT. This gives the protein CAIKDTEAFF.

The rearrangement links TRBV29-1 to TRBJ2-2; tentatively, D is TRBD2 (6 bases). The V and J ends lost 4 bases and 1 base respectively, with 13 bases between them. The CDR3 totals 15 residues. The germline V gene encodes CDR1 SQVTM and CDR2 ANQGSEA. The CDR3 coding sequence is TGCAGCGTTGTCGGGGGAGAACTGAACACCGGGGAGCTGTTTTTT. It translates to CSVVGGELNTGELFF.

This clonotype was seen more than once but under ten times. The chain joins TRBV7-3 to TRBJ2-1, with D possibly matching TRBD1 (6 bases). V lost 5 bases and J lost 4, with 15 bases in between. The V gene's germline CDR1 is SGHTA and CDR2 FQGTGA. This CDR3 has 15 amino acids. The CDR3 DNA reads as TGTGCCAGCAGCCCCCAGGGGCCGAATTACAATGAGCAGTTCTTC. Amino acids: CASSPQGPNYNEQFF.